The 6 T cell receptor beta chains given below trace back to one sample, sequenced in a study of T cell responses to AZD1222 COVID-19 vaccine. Profiling relied on immunoSEQ multiplex PCR, and the TCRdb table lists in-frame clones only, not all of them. The sample holds roughly 120,000 clones, 75% to 90% seen once. Sample: peripheral blood, taken on day 0 of AZD1222 vaccination. The receptor source for this set is an adult in good health.

V gene TRBV2 combines with J gene TRBJ2-3; perhaps TRBD2 as D (5 bases). Deletions cut 3 bases from V and 0 bases from J, with 7 bases between. The V gene's germline CDR1 is SNHLY and CDR2 FYNNEI. CDR3 length equals 14 residues. The CDR3 DNA reads TGTGCCAGCAGTGAGAGGGCTAGCACAGATACGCAGTATTTT. Translation gives CASSERASTDTQYF.

The V gene is TRBV29-1, the J gene TRBJ2-5, with D possibly matching TRBD1 (5 bases). CDR3 length equals 12 residues. Germline CDR1 is SQVTM and CDR2 is ANQGSEA. Between the trimmed V and J ends, which lost 7 bases and 7 bases, there was a span of 16 bases. CDR3 DNA: TGCAGCGCCCATTCAGGAACAGGGACCCAGTACTTC. Residues: CSAHSGTGTQYF. The whole variable domain, filled in from reference TRBV29-1 and TRBJ2-5, reads SAVISQKPSRDICQRGTSLTIQCQVDSQVTMMFWYRQQPGQSLTLIATANQGSEATYESGFVIDKFPISRPNLTFSTLTVSNMSPEDSSIYLCSAHSGTGTQYFGPGTRLLVL.

This chain links TRBV5-1 with TRBJ2-3, with D tentatively TRBD1 or TRBD2 (6 bases each). V lost 0 bases, J lost 4 bases, and 12 bases lay in between. This CDR3 region has 15 residues. In germline, CDR1 is SGHRS, CDR2 YFSETQ. CDR3 nucleotides: TGCGCCAGCAGCTTGGAAGGAGGGGGTTCAGATACGCAGTATTTT. It is translated as CASSLEGGGSDTQYF.

This clone was seen a single time. This rearrangement joins TRBV28 to TRBJ2-1, with D possibly matching TRBD2 (5 bases). The V end lost 4 bases, the J end lost 9 bases, and 13 bases lay between the germline ends. Germline V gives CDR1 MDHEN, CDR2 SYDVKM. The CDR3 has 13 residues. In DNA, the CDR3 is TGTGCCAGCAGTTCCATCCAGCGGACTGAGCAGTTCTTC. Translated: CASSSIQRTEQFF. Drawing the rest from reference TRBV28 and TRBJ2-1, the complete variable domain is DVKVTQSSRYLVKRTGEKVFLECVQDMDHENMFWYRQDPGLGLRLIYFSYDVKMKEKGDIPEGYSVSREKKERFSLILESASTNQTSMYLCASSSIQRTEQFFGPGTRLTVL.

V gene TRBV7-6 combines with J gene TRBJ1-2, with 9 nucleotides matching TRBD1. The CDR3 is 16 amino acids. The V gene end was trimmed by 5 bases and the J gene end by 4 bases; junction bases not matched to a gene: 11. Germline V gene lookup returns CDR1 SGHVS and CDR2 FNYEAQ. The CDR3 spells CASSMGGTGKSYGYTF. The CDR3 coding sequence is TGTGCCAGCAGCATGGGGGGGACAGGGAAAAGCTATGGCTACACCTTC.

The genes are TRBV6-1 and TRBJ1-2; D is possibly TRBD1 (6 bases). Germline CDR1 and CDR2: MNHNS and SASEGT. The V end lost 0 bases, the J end lost 2 bases, and 13 bases lay between the germline ends. The CDR3 is 16 amino acids. The CDR3 nucleotides read TGTGCCAGCAGTGAAGCCGAAGGGGGACTGAACTATGGCTACACCTTC. It yields the protein CASSEAEGGLNYGYTF.